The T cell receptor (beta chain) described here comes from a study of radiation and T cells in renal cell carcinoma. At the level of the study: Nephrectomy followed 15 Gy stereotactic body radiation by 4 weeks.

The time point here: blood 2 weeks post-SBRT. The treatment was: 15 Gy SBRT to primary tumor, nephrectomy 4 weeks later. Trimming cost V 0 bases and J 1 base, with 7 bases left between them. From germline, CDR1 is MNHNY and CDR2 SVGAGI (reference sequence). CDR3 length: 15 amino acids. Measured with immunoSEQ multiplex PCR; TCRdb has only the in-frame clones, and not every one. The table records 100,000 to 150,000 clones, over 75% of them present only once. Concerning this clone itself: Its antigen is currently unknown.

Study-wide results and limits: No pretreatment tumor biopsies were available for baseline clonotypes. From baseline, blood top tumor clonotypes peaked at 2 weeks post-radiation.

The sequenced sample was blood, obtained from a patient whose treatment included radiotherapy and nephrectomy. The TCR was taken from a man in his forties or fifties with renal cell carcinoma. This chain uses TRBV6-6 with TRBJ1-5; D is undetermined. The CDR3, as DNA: TGTGCCAGCAGTTACTCGCGCGGGAGCAATCAGCCCCAGCATTTT. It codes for CASSYSRGSNQPQHF.